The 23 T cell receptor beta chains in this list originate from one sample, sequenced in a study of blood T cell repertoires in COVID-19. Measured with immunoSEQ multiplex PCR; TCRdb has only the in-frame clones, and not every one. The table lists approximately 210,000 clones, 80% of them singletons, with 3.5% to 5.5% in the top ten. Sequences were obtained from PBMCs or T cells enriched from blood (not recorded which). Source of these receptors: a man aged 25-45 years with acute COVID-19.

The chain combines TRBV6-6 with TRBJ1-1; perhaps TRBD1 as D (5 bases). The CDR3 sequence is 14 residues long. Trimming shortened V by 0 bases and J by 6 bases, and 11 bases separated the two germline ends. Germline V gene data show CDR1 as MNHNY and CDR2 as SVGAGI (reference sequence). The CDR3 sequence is CASSYSGTGAEAFF. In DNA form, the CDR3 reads TGTGCCAGCAGTTACTCCGGGACGGGGGCTGAAGCTTTCTTT.

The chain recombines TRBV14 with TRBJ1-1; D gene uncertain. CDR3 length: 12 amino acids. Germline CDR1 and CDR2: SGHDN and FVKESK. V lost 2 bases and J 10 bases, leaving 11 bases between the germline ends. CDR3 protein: CASSQNEEGAFF. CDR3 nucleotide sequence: TGTGCCAGCAGCCAAAACGAAGAGGGAGCTTTCTTT.

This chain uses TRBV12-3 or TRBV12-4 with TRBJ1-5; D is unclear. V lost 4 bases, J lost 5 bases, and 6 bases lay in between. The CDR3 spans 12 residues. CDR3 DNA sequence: TGTGCCAGCAGTTCCCCCTATCAGCCCCAGCATTTT. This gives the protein CASSSPYQPQHF.

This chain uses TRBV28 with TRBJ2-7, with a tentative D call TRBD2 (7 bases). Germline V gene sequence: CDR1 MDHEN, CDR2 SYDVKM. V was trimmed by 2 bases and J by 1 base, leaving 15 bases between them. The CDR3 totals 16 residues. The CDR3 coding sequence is TGTGCCAGCAGTTTAATGGGAGGGGGGGCTTCCTACGAGCAGTACTTC. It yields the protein CASSLMGGGASYEQYF.

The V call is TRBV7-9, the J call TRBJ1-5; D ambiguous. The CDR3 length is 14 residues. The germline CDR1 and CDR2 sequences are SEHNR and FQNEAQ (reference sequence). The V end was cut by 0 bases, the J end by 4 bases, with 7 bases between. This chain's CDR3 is CASSLAGSNQPQHF. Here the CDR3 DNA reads TGTGCCAGCAGCTTAGCAGGGAGTAATCAGCCCCAGCATTTT. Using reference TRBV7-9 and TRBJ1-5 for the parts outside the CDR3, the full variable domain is DTGVSQNPRHKITKRGQNVTFRCDPISEHNRLYWYRQTLGQGPEFLTYFQNEAQLEKSRLLSDRFSAERPKGSFSTLEIQRTEQGDSAMYLCASSLAGSNQPQHFGDGTRLSIL.

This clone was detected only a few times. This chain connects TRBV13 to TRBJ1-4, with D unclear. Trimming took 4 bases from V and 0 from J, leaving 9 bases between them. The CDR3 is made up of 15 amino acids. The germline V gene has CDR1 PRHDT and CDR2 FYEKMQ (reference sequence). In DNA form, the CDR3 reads TGTGCCAGCAGCTCTCACTCGGCAACTAATGAAAAACTGTTTTTT. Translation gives CASSSHSATNEKLFF.

CDR3 loop: CASSARAHGYTF. The DNA for the CDR3 is TGTGCCAGCAGCGCCAGGGCTCATGGCTACACCTTC. This chain connects TRBV9 to TRBJ1-2; tentative D call: TRBD1 (5 bases). Germline-derived CDR1 and CDR2 are SGDLS and YYNGEE. V lost 3 bases to trimming and J lost 6 bases, with 9 bases between them. The CDR3 extends over 12 amino acids.

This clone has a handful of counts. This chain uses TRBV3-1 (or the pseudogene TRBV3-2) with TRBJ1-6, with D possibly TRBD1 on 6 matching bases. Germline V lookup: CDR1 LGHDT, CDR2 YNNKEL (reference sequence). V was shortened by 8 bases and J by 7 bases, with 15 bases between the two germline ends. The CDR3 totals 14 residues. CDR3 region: CASRNRVGNSPLHF. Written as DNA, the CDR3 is TGTGCCAGCCGGAACAGGGTGGGCAATTCACCCCTCCACTTT.

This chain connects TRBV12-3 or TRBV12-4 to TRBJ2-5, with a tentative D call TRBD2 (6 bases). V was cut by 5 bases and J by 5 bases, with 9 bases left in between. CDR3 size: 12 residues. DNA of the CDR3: TGTGCCAGCAGTATGGCGGGGGAGACCCAGTACTTC. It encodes CASSMAGETQYF.

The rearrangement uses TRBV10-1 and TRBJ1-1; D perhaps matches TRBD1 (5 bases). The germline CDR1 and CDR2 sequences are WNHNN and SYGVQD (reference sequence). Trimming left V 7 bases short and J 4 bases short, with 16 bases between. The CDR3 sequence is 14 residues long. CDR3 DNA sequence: TGCGCCAGCACAGCTGGGGGGAGCAGCACTGAAGCTTTCTTT. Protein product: CASTAGGSSTEAFF.

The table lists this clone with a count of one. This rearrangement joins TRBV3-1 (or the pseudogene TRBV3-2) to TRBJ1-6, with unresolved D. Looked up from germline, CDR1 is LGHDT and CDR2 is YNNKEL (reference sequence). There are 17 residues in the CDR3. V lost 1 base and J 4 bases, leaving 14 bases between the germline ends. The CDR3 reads CASSQVLGGNYNSPLHF. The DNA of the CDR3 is TGTGCCAGCAGCCAAGTTCTCGGAGGGAATTATAATTCACCCCTCCACTTT.

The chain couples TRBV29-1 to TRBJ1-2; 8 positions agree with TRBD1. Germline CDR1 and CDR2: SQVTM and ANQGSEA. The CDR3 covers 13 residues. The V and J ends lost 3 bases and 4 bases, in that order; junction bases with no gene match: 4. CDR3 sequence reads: CSVDRGRSYGYTF. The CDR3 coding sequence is TGCAGCGTTGACAGGGGGCGTAGCTATGGCTACACCTTC.

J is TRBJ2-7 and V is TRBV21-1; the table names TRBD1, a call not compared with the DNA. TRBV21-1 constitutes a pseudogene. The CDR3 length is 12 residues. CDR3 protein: CASSKAGDSQYF. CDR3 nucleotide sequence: TGTGCCAGCAGCAAAGCGGGGGACAGCCAGTACTTC.

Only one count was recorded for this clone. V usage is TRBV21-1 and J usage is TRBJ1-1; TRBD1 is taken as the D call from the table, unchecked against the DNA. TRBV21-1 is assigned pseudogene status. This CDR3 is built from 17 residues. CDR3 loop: CASSNSDCSGVNTEAFF. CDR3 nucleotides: TGTGCCAGCAGCAACTCGGACTGTTCAGGGGTAAACACTGAAGCTTTCTTT.

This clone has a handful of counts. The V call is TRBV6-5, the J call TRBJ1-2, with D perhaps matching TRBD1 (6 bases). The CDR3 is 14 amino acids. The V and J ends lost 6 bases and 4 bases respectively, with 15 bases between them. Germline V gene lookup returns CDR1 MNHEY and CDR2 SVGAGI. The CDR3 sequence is CASSEGGNIYGYTF. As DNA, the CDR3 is TGTGCCAGCAGCGAGGGGGGGAACATCTATGGCTACACCTTC.

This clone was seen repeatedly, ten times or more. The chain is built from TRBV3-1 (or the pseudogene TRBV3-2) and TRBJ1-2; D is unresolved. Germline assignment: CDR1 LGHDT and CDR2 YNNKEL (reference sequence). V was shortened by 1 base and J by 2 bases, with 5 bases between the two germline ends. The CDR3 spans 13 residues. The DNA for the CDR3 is TGTGCCAGCAGCCAAGTACGGAACTATGGCTACACCTTC. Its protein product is CASSQVRNYGYTF.

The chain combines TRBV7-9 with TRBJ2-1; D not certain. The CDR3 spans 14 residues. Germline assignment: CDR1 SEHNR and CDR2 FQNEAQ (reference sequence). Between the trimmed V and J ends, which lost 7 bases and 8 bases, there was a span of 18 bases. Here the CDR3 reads CASTLESSAYEQFF. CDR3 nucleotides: TGTGCCAGCACCCTCGAGAGCAGCGCGTATGAGCAGTTCTTC.

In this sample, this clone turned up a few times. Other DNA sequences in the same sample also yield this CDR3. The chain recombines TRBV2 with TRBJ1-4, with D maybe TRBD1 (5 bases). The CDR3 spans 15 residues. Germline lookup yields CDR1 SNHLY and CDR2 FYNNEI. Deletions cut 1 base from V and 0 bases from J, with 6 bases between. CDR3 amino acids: CASSEDRTTNEKLFF. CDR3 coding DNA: TGTGCCAGCAGTGAAGACAGGACAACTAATGAAAAACTGTTTTTT.

CDR3 DNA sequence: TGTGCCAGCAGCGTAGGGCGGGGGGGCCTCGGTGAGCAGTTCTTC. Translating it yields CASSVGRGGLGEQFF. The chain is built from TRBV9 and TRBJ2-1; TRBD2 aligns across 9 bases. This CDR3 is built from 15 residues. Germline CDR1 SGDLS, CDR2 YYNGEE. V lost 0 bases and J lost 9; bases outside the gene matches: 7.

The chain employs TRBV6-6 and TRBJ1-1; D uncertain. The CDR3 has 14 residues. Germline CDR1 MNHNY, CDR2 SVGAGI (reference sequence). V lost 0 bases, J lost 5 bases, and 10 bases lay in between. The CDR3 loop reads CASSYSLGGTEAFF. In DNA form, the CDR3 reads TGTGCCAGCAGTTACTCGCTCGGAGGGACTGAAGCTTTCTTT.

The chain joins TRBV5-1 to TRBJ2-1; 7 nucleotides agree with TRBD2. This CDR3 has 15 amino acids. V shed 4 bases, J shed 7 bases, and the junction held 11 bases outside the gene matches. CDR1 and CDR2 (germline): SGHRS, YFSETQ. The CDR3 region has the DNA TGCGCCAGCAGCACCGGGGGGACCGGATTTAATGAGCAGTTCTTC. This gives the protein CASSTGGTGFNEQFF.

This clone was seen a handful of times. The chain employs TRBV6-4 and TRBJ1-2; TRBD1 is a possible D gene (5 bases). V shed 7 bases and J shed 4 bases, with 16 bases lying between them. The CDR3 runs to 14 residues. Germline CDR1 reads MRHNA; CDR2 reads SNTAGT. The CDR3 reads CASTLEPGGYGYTF. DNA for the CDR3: TGTGCCAGCACCCTTGAACCCGGGGGCTATGGCTACACCTTC.

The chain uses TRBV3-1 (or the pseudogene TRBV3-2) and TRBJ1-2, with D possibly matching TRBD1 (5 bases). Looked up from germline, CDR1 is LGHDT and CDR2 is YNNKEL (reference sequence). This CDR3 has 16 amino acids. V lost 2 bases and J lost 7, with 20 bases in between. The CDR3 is CASSQSFFQGRFGYTF. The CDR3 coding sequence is TGTGCCAGCAGCCAATCTTTTTTCCAGGGTCGTTTTGGCTACACCTTC.